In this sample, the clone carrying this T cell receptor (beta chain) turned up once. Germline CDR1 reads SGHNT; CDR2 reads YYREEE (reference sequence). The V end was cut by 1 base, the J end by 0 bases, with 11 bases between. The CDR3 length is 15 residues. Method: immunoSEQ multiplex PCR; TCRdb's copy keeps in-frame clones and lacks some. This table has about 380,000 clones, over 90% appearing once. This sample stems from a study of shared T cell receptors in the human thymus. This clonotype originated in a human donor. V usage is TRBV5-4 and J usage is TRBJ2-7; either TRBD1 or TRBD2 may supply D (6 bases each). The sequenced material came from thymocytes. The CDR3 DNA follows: TGTGCCAGCAGCTTGACAGGGAGGAGCTCCTACGAGCAGTACTTC. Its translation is CASSLTGRSSYEQYF.